This record looks at one T cell receptor (beta chain) sequence and its context. This sample is drawn from a study of blood T cell repertoires in COVID-19. Across the study: Some COVID-19 samples were acute and others convalescent; all came from the United States, Italy and Spain. T cells, B-cell-depleted T cells, or PBMCs supplied cDNA or gDNA.

This CDR3 has 16 amino acids. From germline, CDR1 is LGHNT and CDR2 FRNRAP. Trimming stripped 5 bases from V and 6 bases from J, with 19 bases between. During active infection, Seattle patients enrolled and were then monitored through disease. Authors' methods: Estimates of nucleated cell counts were drawn from the amplification of reference gene primers. Sequencing used immunoSEQ multiplex PCR; TCRdb keeps in-frame clones, though not all of them. D and trimming were read from the DNA, whereas the V and J calls and clone size are those reported in that table. The table has hundreds of thousands of clones, about 91% seen once.

This chain links TRBV12-5 with TRBJ2-2, with D unclear. The TCR comes from a woman younger than 45 with COVID-19, enrolled during active disease. Sequenced: peripheral blood. The chain's CDR3 is CASGPSASDLAGELFF. The CDR3 DNA is TGTGCTAGTGGTCCCAGTGCGTCCGACTTAGCCGGGGAGCTGTTTTTT.